This T cell receptor beta chain was identified during a study of T cells expressing NK-cell markers. The V gene's germline CDR1 is SGHRS and CDR2 YFSETQ. The CDR3 has 13 amino acids. TCRdb reprocessed the 5' RACE reads, keeping one entry per CDR3 protein, no DNA. The table for this sample gives about 450,000 distinct CDR3 sequences. The sequence was collected from a woman between 18 and 70 years old in good health. The rearrangement links TRBV5-1 to TRBJ1-1; lacking DNA, the TRBD1 call made by TCRdb goes unchecked. Sequencing used blood T cells: a sorted CD56 or NKG2C T cell subset, CD4+ or CD8+ T cells, or bulk PBMC T cells (not recorded which). CDR3 sequence: CASSLVQGTEAFF.